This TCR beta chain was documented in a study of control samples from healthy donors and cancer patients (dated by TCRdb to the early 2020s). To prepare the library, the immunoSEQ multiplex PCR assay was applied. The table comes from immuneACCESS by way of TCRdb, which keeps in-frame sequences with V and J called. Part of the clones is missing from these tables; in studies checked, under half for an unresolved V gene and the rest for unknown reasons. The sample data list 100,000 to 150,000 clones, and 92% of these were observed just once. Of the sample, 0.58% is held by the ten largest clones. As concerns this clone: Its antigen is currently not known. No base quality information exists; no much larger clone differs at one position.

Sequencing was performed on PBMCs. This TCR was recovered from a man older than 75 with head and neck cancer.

The nucleotide sequence is given as TGTGCCAGCAGACCTAGCGGGAGGGATACGCAGTATTTT. Translated, it reads CASRPSGRDTQYF. Recombination linked TRBV27 to TRBJ2-3, and TRBD2 aligns with 11 junction nucleotides. V has 6 bases trimmed and J has 6 bases trimmed; junction bases matching no gene number 2. The CDR3 runs 13 residues from the cysteine to the phenylalanine. Just the 39-base CDR3 DNA is kept, in frame starting at base 1. From the germline V gene (reference sequence), CDR1 is MNHEY and CDR2 is SMNVEV.